Here is one T cell receptor (beta chain) with its context. Antigen: not known. This sample is drawn from a study of cytomegalovirus exposure and HLA in healthy donors. The PCR employed 60 Vbeta primers together with 13 Jbeta primers. Only in-frame clones appear in the TCRdb table, and some are missing; sequencing was by immunoSEQ multiplex PCR. This sample carries 150,000 to 200,000 clones, roughly 77% of them seen once, and the ten largest clones take 1.6%. Whole-study findings and limits: Reportedly, diagnosis of cytomegalovirus status by the classifier showed high specificity and sensitivity. One variant, a missense change in DCLRE1C, was linked in a later analysis to TCR beta V- and J-gene trimming. Presence/absence comparisons presumed near-even sequencing depth among donors.

The germline V gene encodes CDR1 SGDLS and CDR2 YYNGEE. Germline trimming cut 1 base from V and 4 bases from J; bases unmatched to any gene: 6. CDR3 length: 16 residues. The clonotype originates from a woman between 45 and 65 years old in good health and CMV-seronegative. The rearrangement links TRBV9 to TRBJ1-3; 9 bases are shared with TRBD1. Sequences were obtained from PBMCs. The CDR3 spells CASSVSGQGVGNTIYF. CDR3 sequence (DNA): TGTGCCAGCAGCGTATCGGGACAGGGTGTAGGAAACACCATATATTTT.